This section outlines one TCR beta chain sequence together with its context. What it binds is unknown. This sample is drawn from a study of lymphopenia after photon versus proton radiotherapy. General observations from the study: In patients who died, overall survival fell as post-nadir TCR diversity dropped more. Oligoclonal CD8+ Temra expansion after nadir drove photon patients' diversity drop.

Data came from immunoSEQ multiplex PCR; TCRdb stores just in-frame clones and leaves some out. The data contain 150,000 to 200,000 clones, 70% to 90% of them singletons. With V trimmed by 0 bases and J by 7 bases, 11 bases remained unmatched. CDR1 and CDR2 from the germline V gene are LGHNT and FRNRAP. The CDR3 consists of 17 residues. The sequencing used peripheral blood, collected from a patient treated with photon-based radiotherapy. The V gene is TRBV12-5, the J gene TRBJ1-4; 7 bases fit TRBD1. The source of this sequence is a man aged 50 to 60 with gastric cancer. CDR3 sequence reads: CASGLVQGRGLSEKLFF. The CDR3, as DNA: TGTGCTAGTGGTTTGGTACAGGGGAGAGGTTTGAGTGAAAAACTGTTTTTT.